This TCR beta chain appears in the sequencing data of a study of blood T cells in healthy people across ages (dated by TCRdb to about 2015). Regarding the complete study: Template switching captured roughly one uniquely barcoded TCR beta cDNA molecule per two T cells in model experiments. Using deep sequencing normalized with unique cDNA molecular identifiers, the study measured how TCR beta repertoire diversity changes with age. Donors were grouped into four age groups: young (average 16 years), middle-aged (around 39), aged (around 62) and long-lived (around 80). To avoid experimental bias, donors of different ages were distributed randomly across sequencing lanes. Two additional independent replicas of 1 million unique cDNA reads from the same blood draw were analyzed for two donors (one aged 18 to 29 and one aged 80 or older).

The approximately 39 donors, aged about 6 to 100 years, were systemically healthy Caucasian individuals from Russia. Each donor gave 9 to 10 milliliters of peripheral blood, collected into EDTA-treated Vacutainer tubes. Ficoll-Paque density-gradient centrifugation was used to isolate PBMCs, with at least 6.5 million obtained per sample. Trizol reagent was used to extract total RNA from the PBMCs, yielding at least 5.5 micrograms per sample. For every donor, flow cytometry on a PBMC aliquot measured the percentage of naive CD45RAhigh/CD27high T cells. V drops 5 bases and J drops 3 bases, leaving 11 bases in between. Looking up the germline V gene (reference sequence) yields CDR1 SGHNT and CDR2 YYREEE. From the cysteine through the phenylalanine, the CDR3 covers 13 amino acids. Just the 39-base CDR3 DNA is kept, in frame starting at base 1. Library preparation used 5' RACE. Data came from an Illumina HiSeq 2500. The second PCR ran for about 6 to 12 cycles and used a J-beta primer mix along with a sample-barcoded 5' primer. A template-switch 5' adaptor carrying 12 random nucleotides introduced a unique molecular identifier onto each TCR beta cDNA molecule. At least 3 million CDR3-containing paired-end reads were obtained from each sample. The Mint cDNA synthesis kit, primed by a TRBC-specific oligonucleotide, was used to synthesize first-strand cDNA from all RNA. After uracil-DNA glycosylase treatment, a first 18-cycle PCR used universal primers M1SS and BC2_uni_R on all cDNA. Under the source paper's analysis protocol: For normalization, 1 million high-quality reads, each with a distinct molecular identifier, were randomly selected from each sample. Reads with shared molecular identifiers were discarded instead of being binned into consensus sequences. MiTCR, run with a Q25 quality threshold and the strictest error-elimination algorithm, handled CDR3 identification, clonotype clustering and error correction. A nonparametric unseen species model using Euler transformation provided a lower-bound estimate of total TCR beta diversity. TCRdb handled the public reads itself, with Q25 trimming in fastp and clone calling in MiXCR, and kept productive beta chains. For every CDR3 protein sequence, its rows merge into one entry that carries the most common genes and DNA. The V and J calls were not made by the authors but by TCRdb's processing. In this sample the table shows hundreds of thousands of distinct CDR3 sequences, roughly 26% of which occur a single time. The leading ten clones occupy around 15% of the sample.

In the case of this clonotype: The antigen this receptor binds is unknown. Given a much more abundant clone one base away, this may be a read error.

Beyond this particular receptor, the publication reports: Because profiling used bulk unsorted PBMCs, naive and antigen-experienced compartments could not be compared conclusively. Total diversity estimates from one million sequenced T cells were considered lower bounds and underestimates. The CMV infection status of donors was not known, potentially confounding age-related changes in expanded clonotypes. Observed TCR beta diversity per million T cells fell roughly linearly with age, and a significant reduction was already apparent by age roughly 40. There was a strong correlation between observed TCR beta diversity and the percentage of naive T cells measured by flow cytometry. Compared with the aged group, the long-lived group had more naive CD4+ T cells, fewer expanded clones and increased TCR diversity, suggesting age selection.

In this chain, TRBV5-4 is recombined with TRBJ2-5; TRBD2 is perhaps the D gene, given 6 matching bases. Sequences were obtained from blood. This receptor was taken from a woman aged 80 or over in good health. CDR3 protein: CASRGSGEETQYF. The bases are TGTGCCAGCAGGGGATCGGGGGAAGAGACCCAGTACTTC. Here the CDR3 is joined to the reference TRBV5-4 and TRBJ2-5 genes, and the full variable domain is: ETGVTQSPTHLIKTRGQQVTLRCSSQSGHNTVSWYQQALGQGPQFIFQYYREEENGRGNFPPRFSGLQFPNYSSELNVNALELDDSALYLCASRGSGEETQYFGPGTRLLVL.